A selection of T cell receptor beta chains follows, all from one sample in a study of spatial heterogeneity in lung cancer. MiXCR, applied by TCRdb to the 5' RACE reads, yields one record per CDR3 protein. The sample yields over 7,500 distinct CDR3 sequences, about 6.5% seen once. This sample comprised lung tumor tissue, obtained at surgery. The receptor source for this set is a female donor with early-stage non-small cell lung cancer. Both conserved end residues are part of each CDR3. D genes are given only for firm matches. Expanded clones get a size class; other rows say once, few or many, or leave the size out.

clone size: few
V gene: TRBV7-9
D gene: -
J gene: TRBJ1-1
CDR3 protein: CASSSPGRNTEAFF
CDR3 DNA: TGTGCCAGCAGCTCCCCTGGACGCAATACTGAAGCTTTCTTT

clone size: many
V gene: TRBV4-3
D gene: -
J gene: TRBJ1-1
CDR3 protein: CASSQGRGTPNTEAFF
CDR3 DNA: TGCGCCAGCAGCCAAGGCCGGGGGACCCCGAACACTGAAGCTTTCTTT

clone size: many
V gene: TRBV7-9
D gene: TRBD2
J gene: TRBJ2-6
CDR3 protein: CASSPPRGGARGANVLTF
CDR3 DNA: TGTGCCAGCAGCCCGCCCCGCGGGGGGGCGCGTGGGGCCAACGTCCTGACTTTC

clone size: medium-sized
V gene: TRBV2
D gene: -
J gene: TRBJ1-4
CDR3 protein: CASSAGTTTEKLFF
CDR3 DNA: TGTGCCAGCAGTGCAGGGACCACGACTGAAAAACTGTTTTTT

clone size: many
V gene: TRBV3-1
D gene: -
J gene: TRBJ1-6
CDR3 protein: CASSLPGHMGSPLHF
CDR3 DNA: TGTGCCAGCAGCTTGCCGGGACATATGGGATCACCCCTCCACTTT

clone size: many
V gene: TRBV5-4
D gene: TRBD2
J gene: TRBJ2-7
CDR3 protein: CASRIGEGSYEQYF
CDR3 DNA: TGTGCCAGCAGGATAGGGGAGGGTTCCTACGAGCAGTACTTC

clone size: medium-sized
V gene: TRBV6-1
D gene: -
J gene: TRBJ1-1
CDR3 protein: CASSEGFMYTEAFF
CDR3 DNA: TGTGCCAGCAGTGAAGGGTTCATGTACACTGAAGCTTTCTTT

clone size: -
V gene: TRBV6-6
D gene: -
J gene: TRBJ1-1
CDR3 protein: CASSQLAVNTEAFF
CDR3 DNA: TGTGCCAGCAGTCAACTGGCGGTGAACACTGAAGCTTTCTTT

clone size: many
V gene: TRBV10-3
D gene: TRBD1
J gene: TRBJ2-3
CDR3 protein: CAISAQGATDTQYF
CDR3 DNA: TGTGCCATCAGTGCGCAGGGGGCAACAGATACGCAGTATTTT

clone size: -
V gene: TRBV5-6
D gene: -
J gene: TRBJ2-5
CDR3 protein: CASSLGSVETQYF
CDR3 DNA: TGTGCCAGCAGCTTGGGAAGCGTGGAGACCCAGTACTTC

clone size: few
V gene: TRBV5-6
D gene: -
J gene: TRBJ2-5
CDR3 protein: CASSLVTEIQETQYF
CDR3 DNA: TGTGCCAGCAGCTTGGTTACGGAGATCCAGGAGACCCAGTACTTC

clone size: many
V gene: TRBV6-1
D gene: -
J gene: TRBJ1-5
CDR3 protein: CASSESGRQPQHF
CDR3 DNA: TGTGCCAGCAGTGAATCTGGGCGGCAGCCCCAGCATTTT

clone size: many
V gene: TRBV20-1
D gene: TRBD1
J gene: TRBJ1-6
CDR3 protein: CSARGGTGPSPLHF
CDR3 DNA: TGCAGTGCTAGAGGGGGGACAGGGCCCTCACCCCTCCACTTT

clone size: -
V gene: TRBV6-6
D gene: TRBD1
J gene: TRBJ1-4
CDR3 protein: CASSSTGYEKLFF
CDR3 DNA: TGTGCCAGCAGTTCGACAGGGTATGAAAAACTGTTTTTT

clone size: medium-sized
V gene: TRBV20-1
D gene: -
J gene: TRBJ1-4
CDR3 protein: CSASRQVGGKLFF
CDR3 DNA: TGCAGTGCTAGCAGACAGGTGGGCGGAAAACTGTTTTTT

clone size: medium-sized
V gene: TRBV3-1
D gene: TRBD2
J gene: TRBJ2-3
CDR3 protein: CASSLAAGGTDTQYF
CDR3 DNA: TGTGCCAGCAGCCTGGCGGCGGGGGGCACAGATACGCAGTATTTT

clone size: many
V gene: TRBV25-1
D gene: TRBD1
J gene: TRBJ2-1
CDR3 protein: CASSEGTGVYEQFF
CDR3 DNA: TGTGCCAGCAGTGAGGGGACAGGGGTTTACGAGCAGTTCTTC

clone size: few
V gene: TRBV28
D gene: -
J gene: TRBJ2-7
CDR3 protein: CASSLQRPYEQYF
CDR3 DNA: TGTGCCAGCAGTTTGCAGCGCCCCTACGAGCAGTACTTC

clone size: medium-sized
V gene: TRBV5-1
D gene: -
J gene: TRBJ2-7
CDR3 protein: CASTGSYEQYF
CDR3 DNA: TGCGCCAGCACCGGTTCGTACGAGCAGTACTTC

clone size: many
V gene: TRBV7-2
D gene: -
J gene: TRBJ2-3
CDR3 protein: CVSRRGGPSTDTQYF
CDR3 DNA: TGTGTCAGCAGACGAGGGGGGCCCTCCACAGATACGCAGTATTTT

clone size: -
V gene: TRBV7-9
D gene: TRBD1
J gene: TRBJ2-2
CDR3 protein: CASSRTGANTGELFF
CDR3 DNA: TGTGCCAGCAGCAGGACAGGGGCGAACACCGGGGAGCTGTTTTTT

clone size: many
V gene: TRBV28
D gene: TRBD1
J gene: TRBJ2-7
CDR3 protein: CASSQPGTGSYEQYF
CDR3 DNA: TGTGCCAGCAGTCAACCCGGGACAGGGAGTTACGAGCAGTACTTC

clone size: many
V gene: TRBV14
D gene: TRBD2
J gene: TRBJ2-5
CDR3 protein: CASSQFTSGLGGETQYF
CDR3 DNA: TGTGCCAGCAGCCAATTTACTAGCGGTTTAGGTGGAGAGACCCAGTACTTC

clone size: many
V gene: TRBV9
D gene: -
J gene: TRBJ1-2
CDR3 protein: CASSSSVGSRANYGYTF
CDR3 DNA: TGTGCCAGCAGCTCCAGTGTCGGGTCTCGAGCTAACTATGGCTACACCTTC

clone size: large
V gene: TRBV4-3
D gene: -
J gene: TRBJ1-3
CDR3 protein: CASSQDGLPGNTIYF
CDR3 DNA: TGCGCCAGCAGCCAAGACGGCCTGCCCGGAAACACCATATATTTT

clone size: many
V gene: TRBV7-2
D gene: -
J gene: TRBJ1-1
CDR3 protein: CASSPHGGGRTEAFF
CDR3 DNA: TGTGCCAGCAGCCCCCATGGGGGAGGGCGCACTGAAGCTTTCTTT

clone size: many
V gene: TRBV6-1
D gene: TRBD1
J gene: TRBJ1-1
CDR3 protein: CASRDRGALNTEAFF
CDR3 DNA: TGTGCCAGCAGGGACAGGGGCGCCTTGAACACTGAAGCTTTCTTT

clone size: few
V gene: TRBV19
D gene: TRBD1
J gene: TRBJ2-7
CDR3 protein: CASRQGGSYEQYF
CDR3 DNA: TGTGCCAGCCGACAGGGGGGTTCCTACGAGCAGTACTTC

clone size: many
V gene: TRBV6-4
D gene: -
J gene: TRBJ2-2
CDR3 protein: CASSLSWRLFF
CDR3 DNA: TGTGCCAGCAGCCTATCGTGGAGGCTGTTTTTT

clone size: many
V gene: TRBV15
D gene: TRBD2
J gene: TRBJ2-1
CDR3 protein: CATSRDLAGATYNEQFF
CDR3 DNA: TGTGCCACCAGCAGAGATTTAGCGGGAGCTACCTACAATGAGCAGTTCTTC

clone size: few
V gene: TRBV20-1
D gene: TRBD2
J gene: TRBJ2-7
CDR3 protein: CSARDFFSGGPDEQYF
CDR3 DNA: TGCAGTGCTAGAGATTTTTTCAGCGGGGGGCCGGACGAGCAGTACTTC

clone size: many
V gene: TRBV28
D gene: -
J gene: TRBJ1-6
CDR3 protein: CASSLRSGARLESPLHF
CDR3 DNA: TGTGCCAGCAGTTTACGTTCGGGGGCGCGTTTGGAGTCACCCCTCCACTTT

clone size: -
V gene: TRBV20-1
D gene: TRBD2
J gene: TRBJ2-2
CDR3 protein: CSARDSGLLAGAISAGELFF
CDR3 DNA: TGCAGTGCTAGAGATTCGGGCTTACTAGCGGGAGCGATATCAGCCGGGGAGCTGTTTTTT

clone size: few
V gene: TRBV20-1
D gene: -
J gene: TRBJ1-2
CDR3 protein: CSARWQSGYTF
CDR3 DNA: TGCAGTGCTAGATGGCAGTCGGGCTACACCTTC

clone size: medium-sized
V gene: TRBV3-1
D gene: TRBD1
J gene: TRBJ1-1
CDR3 protein: CASSQDWDREAFF
CDR3 DNA: TGTGCCAGCAGCCAAGATTGGGACAGGGAAGCTTTCTTT

clone size: few
V gene: TRBV9
D gene: -
J gene: TRBJ2-2
CDR3 protein: CASSVEPGGELFF
CDR3 DNA: TGTGCCAGCAGCGTAGAGCCGGGCGGGGAGCTGTTTTTT

clone size: many
V gene: TRBV5-1
D gene: -
J gene: TRBJ2-1
CDR3 protein: CASSFGIGGEQFF
CDR3 DNA: TGCGCCAGCAGCTTTGGTATTGGCGGGGAGCAGTTCTTC

clone size: many
V gene: TRBV20-1
D gene: TRBD2
J gene: TRBJ2-7
CDR3 protein: CSARGLAGGSLEQYF
CDR3 DNA: TGCAGTGCTAGGGGCCTAGCGGGAGGGTCGCTCGAGCAGTACTTC

clone size: many
V gene: TRBV3-1
D gene: -
J gene: TRBJ2-3
CDR3 protein: CASSQGPITDTQYF
CDR3 DNA: TGTGCCAGCAGCCAAGGGCCCATCACAGATACGCAGTATTTT

clone size: many
V gene: TRBV20-1
D gene: -
J gene: TRBJ2-4
CDR3 protein: CSARDTGEVEAKNIQYF
CDR3 DNA: TGCAGTGCTAGAGATACCGGAGAGGTTGAGGCCAAAAACATTCAGTACTTC

clone size: -
V gene: TRBV27
D gene: -
J gene: TRBJ2-1
CDR3 protein: CASSWGQHNEQFF
CDR3 DNA: TGTGCCAGCAGTTGGGGCCAACACAATGAGCAGTTCTTC

clone size: medium-sized
V gene: TRBV18
D gene: -
J gene: TRBJ1-6
CDR3 protein: CASSLLQEESSPLHF
CDR3 DNA: TGTGCCAGCTCACTACTACAGGAGGAGAGCTCACCCCTCCACTTT

clone size: -
V gene: TRBV29-1
D gene: -
J gene: TRBJ2-1
CDR3 protein: CIGQINNEKFF
CDR3 DNA: TGCATCGGACAGATAAACAATGAGAAGTTCTTC

clone size: medium-sized
V gene: TRBV6-2/TRBV6-3
D gene: -
J gene: TRBJ2-7
CDR3 protein: CASSSPGRNEQYF
CDR3 DNA: TGTGCCAGCAGTAGCCCGGGACGGAACGAGCAGTACTTC

clone size: many
V gene: TRBV7-9
D gene: -
J gene: TRBJ1-3
CDR3 protein: CASSPQEWAGNTIYF
CDR3 DNA: TGTGCCAGCAGCCCCCAGGAATGGGCTGGAAACACCATATATTTT

clone size: -
V gene: TRBV12-3/TRBV12-4
D gene: -
J gene: TRBJ2-5
CDR3 protein: CASSFEETQYF
CDR3 DNA: TGTGCCAGCAGTTTTGAAGAGACCCAGTACTTC

clone size: -
V gene: TRBV2
D gene: TRBD1
J gene: TRBJ2-5
CDR3 protein: CASSTGTVRGTQYF
CDR3 DNA: TGTGCCAGCAGTACAGGGACAGTTAGGGGGACCCAGTACTTC

clone size: medium-sized
V gene: TRBV25-1
D gene: -
J gene: TRBJ1-1
CDR3 protein: CASSDVGYTEAFF
CDR3 DNA: TGTGCCAGCAGTGATGTGGGTTACACTGAAGCTTTCTTT

clone size: many
V gene: TRBV4-3
D gene: -
J gene: TRBJ2-3
CDR3 protein: CASSQAWYEPDTQYF
CDR3 DNA: TGCGCCAGCAGCCAAGCGTGGTACGAACCAGATACGCAGTATTTT

clone size: many
V gene: TRBV20-1
D gene: TRBD1
J gene: TRBJ1-5
CDR3 protein: CSAQGGNQPQHF
CDR3 DNA: TGCAGTGCCCAGGGGGGAAATCAGCCCCAGCATTTT

clone size: many
V gene: TRBV5-1
D gene: TRBD2
J gene: TRBJ2-7
CDR3 protein: CASSFRLAGSYEQYF
CDR3 DNA: TGCGCCAGCAGCTTCCGACTAGCGGGATCATACGAGCAGTACTTC

clone size: -
V gene: TRBV27
D gene: -
J gene: TRBJ1-6
CDR3 protein: CASSKQESPGSPLHF
CDR3 DNA: TGTGCCAGCAGTAAGCAGGAATCCCCCGGATCACCCCTCCACTTT

clone size: medium-sized
V gene: TRBV4-2
D gene: TRBD2
J gene: TRBJ2-1
CDR3 protein: CASSQDRIAGGPNEQFF
CDR3 DNA: TGTGCCAGCAGCCAAGACAGAATAGCGGGAGGGCCGAATGAGCAGTTCTTC

clone size: many
V gene: TRBV29-1
D gene: TRBD1
J gene: TRBJ2-3
CDR3 protein: CSVEGSGTVGTDTQYF
CDR3 DNA: TGCAGCGTTGAAGGTTCTGGGACAGTCGGCACAGATACGCAGTATTTT

clone size: many
V gene: TRBV20-1
D gene: -
J gene: TRBJ1-2
CDR3 protein: CSARDPPSGGDTF
CDR3 DNA: TGCAGTGCTAGAGATCCCCCCTCCGGAGGTGACACCTTC

clone size: medium-sized
V gene: TRBV20-1
D gene: -
J gene: TRBJ2-1
CDR3 protein: CSARPVDYNEQFF
CDR3 DNA: TGCAGTGCTAGACCGGTCGACTACAATGAGCAGTTCTTC